This record looks at one T cell receptor (beta chain) sequence and its context. There is no known antigen for this receptor. Base qualities are not recorded, but no much larger clone differs from it by a single base. These data come from a study of T cell changes during pregnancy in multiple sclerosis (dated by TCRdb to between 2018 and 2021). Broadly, across the study: Changes in the T cell repertoire over the course of pregnancy were examined in this study in women with multiple sclerosis.

Trimming accounts for 6 bases at V and 4 bases at J, while the number of junction bases matched to no gene is 4. The germline V gene provides CDR1 MDHEN and CDR2 SYDVKM. The CDR3 numbers 13 residues from cysteine through phenylalanine. Only the CDR3 part of the read is kept: 39 bases, read in frame from the first base. Library method: the immunoSEQ multiplex PCR assay. TCRdb mirrors the immuneACCESS table, restricted to in-frame sequences. Some clones are absent from its copies; in checked studies, under half trace to an unresolved V gene, and the reason for the others is unknown. The sample records 110,000 or so clones, approximately 93% of which are singletons. Roughly 6% of the sample comes from the top ten.

Sequenced here: peripheral blood, sampled before pregnancy. The rearrangement combines TRBV28 with TRBJ2-7, and TRBD1 aligns with 9 junction nucleotides. The clonotype was recovered from a female donor with multiple sclerosis, enrolled in a pregnancy study. The CDR3 sequence is CASSRTGVYEQYF. DNA sequence: TGTGCCAGCAGCCGGACAGGGGTATACGAGCAGTACTTC.